This T cell receptor (beta chain) was found in a study of blood T cells in healthy people across ages (dated by TCRdb to the mid-2010s). About the study as a whole: In model experiments, roughly one uniquely barcoded TCR beta cDNA molecule per two T cells was captured by template switching. Using deep sequencing normalized with unique cDNA molecular identifiers, the study measured how TCR beta repertoire diversity changes with age. The donors were divided into four age groups: young (average around 16 years), middle-aged (approximately 41), aged (around 59) and long-lived (roughly 82). To avoid experimental bias, donors of different ages were randomly spread across the sequencing lanes. Using the same blood draw, the study looked at two additional independent replicas of 1 million unique cDNA reads for two donors, one aged 18 to 30 and the other aged 80 or older. What the work shows at the level of the full study, not this receptor alone: Observed TCR beta diversity per million T cells fell roughly linearly with age, and a significant reduction was already apparent by age approximately 40. Estimates of total diversity based on one million sequenced T cells were regarded as lower bounds and as underestimates. Donor CMV infection status was unknown, potentially confounding age-related changes in expanded clonotypes. Because profiling used bulk unsorted PBMCs, naive and antigen-experienced compartments could not be compared conclusively. Compared with the aged group, the long-lived group had more naive CD4+ T cells, fewer expanded clones and increased TCR diversity, suggesting age selection. There was a strong correlation between observed TCR beta diversity and the percentage of naive T cells measured by flow cytometry.

The library came from 5' RACE. Sequencing was carried out with an Illumina HiSeq 2500. A second PCR of 7 to 11 cycles was performed with a sample-barcoded 5' primer and a J-beta primer mix. A template-switch 5' adaptor carrying 12 random nucleotides introduced a unique molecular identifier onto each TCR beta cDNA molecule. Each sample yielded at least 3 million CDR3-containing paired-end reads. First-strand cDNA synthesis was performed from all RNA using the Mint cDNA synthesis kit, with priming by a TRBC-specific oligonucleotide. Following uracil-DNA glycosylase treatment, all cDNA underwent a first 18-cycle PCR with the universal primers M1SS and BC2_uni_R. The published analysis was carried out like this. For normalization, 1 million high-quality reads, each with a distinct molecular identifier, were randomly selected from each sample. Instead of being binned into consensus sequences, reads that shared molecular identifiers were thrown out. MiTCR, with a Q25 quality threshold and the strictest error-elimination algorithm, was used for CDR3 identification, clonotype clustering and error correction. A nonparametric unseen species model using Euler transformation provided a lower-bound estimate of total TCR beta diversity. The raw public data were reprocessed by TCRdb itself: fastp quality trimming at Q25, MiXCR clonotype calling, in-frame beta chains only. Every distinct CDR3 protein forms one entry, paired with its most common genes and DNA. TCRdb, not the authors, supplied the V and J calls. For this sample the table gives around 1,000,000 distinct CDR3 sequences, of which around two fifths were detected only once. Jointly, the top ten make up less than 15% of the sample.

V lost 8 bases and J lost 2 bases; the stretch between them is 12 bases long. The germline V gene gives CDR1 as KGHSH and CDR2 as LQKENI. The CDR3 sequence holds 13 residues, the cysteine and phenylalanine included. Left in the record is the CDR3 DNA by itself, 39 bases read in frame from the first base. This clonotype was seen repeatedly, ten times or more. Its antigen is unknown. There are no base qualities to consult, and no much larger clone falls within one base. Systemically healthy Caucasian individuals from Russia, approximately 39 in total and aged about 6 to 95 years, were included as donors. Each donor gave ten milliliters of peripheral blood, drawn into EDTA-treated Vacutainer tubes. Ficoll-Paque density-gradient centrifugation was used to isolate PBMCs, with at least 6 million obtained per sample. Total RNA was extracted from PBMCs with Trizol reagent, with at least 5 micrograms obtained per sample. For every donor, flow cytometry on a PBMC aliquot measured the percentage of naive CD45RAhigh/CD27high T cells.

The sample comprised blood. The TCR sequence derives from a man between 18 and 29 years old in good health. Here the chain combines TRBV18 and TRBJ1-2, and possibly TRBD1, on 5 matching bases. The DNA sequence is given as TGTGCCAGCAGTCCCCCAGGGAACTATGGCTACACCTTC. This gives the protein CASSPPGNYGYTF.